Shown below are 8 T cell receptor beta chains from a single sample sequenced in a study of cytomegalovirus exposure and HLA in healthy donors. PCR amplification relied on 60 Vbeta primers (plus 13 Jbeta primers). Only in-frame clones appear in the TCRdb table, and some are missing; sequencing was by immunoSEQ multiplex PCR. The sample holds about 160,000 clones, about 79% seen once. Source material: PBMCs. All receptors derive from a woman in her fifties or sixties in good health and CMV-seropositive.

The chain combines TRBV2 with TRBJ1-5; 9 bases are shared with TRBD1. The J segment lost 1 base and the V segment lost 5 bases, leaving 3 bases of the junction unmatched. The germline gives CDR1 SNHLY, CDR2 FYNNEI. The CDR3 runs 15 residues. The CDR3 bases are TGTGCCAGCAGTCAGGACAGGGGAAGCAATCAGCCCCAGCATTTT. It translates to CASSQDRGSNQPQHF.

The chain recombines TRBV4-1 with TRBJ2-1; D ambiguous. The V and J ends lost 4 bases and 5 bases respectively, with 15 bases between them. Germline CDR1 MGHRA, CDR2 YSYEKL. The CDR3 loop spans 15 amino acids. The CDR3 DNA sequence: TGCGCCAGCAGCCTCCGCCGTGAGCTAAACAATGAGCAGTTCTTC. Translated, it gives CASSLRRELNNEQFF.

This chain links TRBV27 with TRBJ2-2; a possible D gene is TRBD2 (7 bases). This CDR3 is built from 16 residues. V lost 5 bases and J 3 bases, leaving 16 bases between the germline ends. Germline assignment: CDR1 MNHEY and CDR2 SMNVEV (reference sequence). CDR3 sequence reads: CASSPRAGADTGELFF. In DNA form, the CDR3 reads TGTGCCAGCAGTCCCCGGGCGGGGGCGGACACCGGGGAGCTGTTTTTT.

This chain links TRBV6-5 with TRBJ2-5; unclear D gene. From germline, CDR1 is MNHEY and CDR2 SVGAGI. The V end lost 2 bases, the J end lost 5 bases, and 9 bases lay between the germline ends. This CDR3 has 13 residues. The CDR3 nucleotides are TGTGCCAGCAGTTACCAGGATGCGGAGACCCAGTACTTC. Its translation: CASSYQDAETQYF.

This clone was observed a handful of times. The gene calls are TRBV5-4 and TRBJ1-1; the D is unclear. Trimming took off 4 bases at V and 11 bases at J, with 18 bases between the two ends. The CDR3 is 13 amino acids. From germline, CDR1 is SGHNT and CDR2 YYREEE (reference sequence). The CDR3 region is CASSPGNEQGAFF. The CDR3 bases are TGTGCCAGCAGCCCGGGGAATGAACAAGGCGCTTTCTTT.

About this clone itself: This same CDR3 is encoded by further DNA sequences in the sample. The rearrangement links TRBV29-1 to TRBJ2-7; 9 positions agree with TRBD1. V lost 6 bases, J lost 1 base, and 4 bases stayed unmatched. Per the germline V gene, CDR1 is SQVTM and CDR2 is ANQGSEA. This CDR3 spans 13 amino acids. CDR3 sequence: CSVGTGRSYEQYF. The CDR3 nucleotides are TGCAGCGTAGGGACAGGGAGGTCCTACGAGCAGTACTTC.

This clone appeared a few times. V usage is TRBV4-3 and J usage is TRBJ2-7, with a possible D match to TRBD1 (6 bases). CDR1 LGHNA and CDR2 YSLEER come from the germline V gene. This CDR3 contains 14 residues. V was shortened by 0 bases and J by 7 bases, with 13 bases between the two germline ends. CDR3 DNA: TGCGCCAGCAGCCAAGATGTAACAGGGTCGGAGCAGTACTTC. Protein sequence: CASSQDVTGSEQYF.

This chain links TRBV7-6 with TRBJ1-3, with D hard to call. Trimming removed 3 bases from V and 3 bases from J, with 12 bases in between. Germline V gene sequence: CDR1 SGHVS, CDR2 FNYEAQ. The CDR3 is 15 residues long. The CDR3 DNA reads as TGTGCCAGCAGCTTGGAGGGCGCGGGTGGAAACACCATATATTTT. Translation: CASSLEGAGGNTIYF. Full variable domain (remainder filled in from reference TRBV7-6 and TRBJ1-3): GAGVSQSPRYKVTKRGQDVALRCDPISGHVSLYWYRQALGQGPEFLTYFNYEAQQDKSGLPNDRFSAERPEGSISTLTIQRTEQRDSAMYRCASSLEGAGGNTIYFGEGSWLTVV.